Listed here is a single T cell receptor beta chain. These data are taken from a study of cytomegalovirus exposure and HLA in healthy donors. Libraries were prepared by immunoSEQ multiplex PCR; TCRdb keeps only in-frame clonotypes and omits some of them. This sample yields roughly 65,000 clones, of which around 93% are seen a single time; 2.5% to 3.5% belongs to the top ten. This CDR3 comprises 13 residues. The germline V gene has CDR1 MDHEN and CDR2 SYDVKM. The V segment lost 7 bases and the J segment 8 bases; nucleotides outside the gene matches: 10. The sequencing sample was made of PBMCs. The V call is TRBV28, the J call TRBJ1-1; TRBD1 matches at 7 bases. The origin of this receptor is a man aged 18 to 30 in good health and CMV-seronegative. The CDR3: CASMEGGKREAFF. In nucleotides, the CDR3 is TGTGCCAGCATGGAAGGGGGCAAACGGGAAGCTTTCTTT. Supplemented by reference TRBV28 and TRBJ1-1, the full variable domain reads DVKVTQSSRYLVKRTGEKVFLECVQDMDHENMFWYRQDPGLGLRLIYFSYDVKMKEKGDIPEGYSVSREKKERFSLILESASTNQTSMYLCASMEGGKREAFFGQGTRLTVV.